The T cell receptor beta chain under discussion was sequenced for a study of cytomegalovirus exposure and HLA in healthy donors. Overall study results and limits: Evidence from a later analysis indicated that most CMV-associated TCR beta chains looked HLA-restricted.

A multiplex PCR was run with 60 Vbeta primers and 13 Jbeta primers. Assay used: immunoSEQ multiplex PCR; TCRdb lists only in-frame clones, some missing. The table has some 97,000 clones, about 77% seen once. This CDR3 spans 12 amino acids. Germline loops: CDR1 MNHEY, CDR2 SVGAGI. The V and J ends lost 7 bases and 6 bases, in that order; junction bases with no gene match: 3. This clone turned up a few times. Its specificity is unknown. The clonotype was recovered from a woman aged 18-29 years in good health and CMV-seropositive. Sequenced: PBMCs. The chain links TRBV6-5 to TRBJ2-7, with 10 nucleotides matching TRBD1. The CDR3 here is CASTRTGGEQYF. The CDR3 coding sequence is TGTGCCAGCACCCGGACAGGGGGCGAGCAGTACTTC.